The sequence of this T cell receptor beta chain was determined in a study of low-dose radiotherapy and immunotherapy resistance in tumors. About the study: The regimen for patients comprised intravenous nivolumab 240 mg every two weeks plus intravenous ipilimumab 1 mg/kg every six weeks.

The sample's time point: before trial treatment. Those eligible were patients bearing advanced solid tumors lacking tumor-infiltrating lymphocytes. This clonotype was picked up many times. Primers used for first-strand cDNA, a TRAV- and TRBV-specific set, covered both alpha and beta chains. Amplification of TCRs used a constant-region primer and V-primer adapter for about 19 PCR cycles. It was by in vitro transcription that isolated mRNA was amplified. TCRdb redid the calling of the reads with MiXCR, one entry per CDR3 protein. The sample contains approximately 70,000 distinct CDR3 sequences, approximately 31% of which appear only once. CDR1 SGHRS and CDR2 YFSETQ come from the germline V gene. After removal of 3 bases from V and 7 bases from J, the junction contained 13 bases not matched to a gene. CDR3 length: 16 amino acids.

The chain carries TRBV5-1 and TRBJ2-1; TRBD1 matches at 7 bases. The sequenced sample was PBMCs, obtained before treatment. The receptor's source is a female donor with ovarian cancer. Here the CDR3 reads CASSSDDRADRNEQFF. The DNA for the CDR3 is TGCGCCAGCAGCTCCGATGACAGGGCTGATAGAAATGAGCAGTTCTTC.